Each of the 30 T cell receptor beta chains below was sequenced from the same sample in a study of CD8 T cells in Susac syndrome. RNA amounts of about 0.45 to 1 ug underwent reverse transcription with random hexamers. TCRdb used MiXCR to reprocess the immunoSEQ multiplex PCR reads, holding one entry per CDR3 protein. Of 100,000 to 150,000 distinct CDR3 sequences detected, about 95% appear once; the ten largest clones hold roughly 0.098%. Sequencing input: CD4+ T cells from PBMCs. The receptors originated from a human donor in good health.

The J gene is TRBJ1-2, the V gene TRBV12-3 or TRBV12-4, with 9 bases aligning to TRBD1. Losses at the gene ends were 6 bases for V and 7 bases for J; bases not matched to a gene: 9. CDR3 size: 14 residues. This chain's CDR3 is CASSQDRGGGGYTF. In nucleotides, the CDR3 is TGTGCCAGCAGCCAGGACAGGGGAGGAGGTGGCTACACCTTC.

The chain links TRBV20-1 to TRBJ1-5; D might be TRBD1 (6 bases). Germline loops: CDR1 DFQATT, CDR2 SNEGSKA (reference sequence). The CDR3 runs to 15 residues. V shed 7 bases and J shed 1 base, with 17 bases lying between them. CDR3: CSVGDPGVSNQPQHF. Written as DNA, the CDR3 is TGCAGTGTCGGGGATCCAGGGGTAAGCAATCAGCCCCAGCATTTT.

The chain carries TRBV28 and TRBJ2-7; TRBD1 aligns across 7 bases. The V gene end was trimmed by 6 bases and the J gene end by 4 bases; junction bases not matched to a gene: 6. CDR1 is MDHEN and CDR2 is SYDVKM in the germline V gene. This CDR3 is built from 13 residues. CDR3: CASRTGTPYEQYF. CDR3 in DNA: TGTGCCAGCAGGACAGGGACCCCATACGAGCAGTACTTC.

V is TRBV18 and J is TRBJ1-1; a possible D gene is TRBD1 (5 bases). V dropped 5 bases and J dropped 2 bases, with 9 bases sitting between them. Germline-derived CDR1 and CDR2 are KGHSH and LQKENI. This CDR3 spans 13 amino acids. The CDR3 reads CASSSDRNTEAFF. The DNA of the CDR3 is TGTGCCAGCTCATCCGACAGAAACACTGAAGCTTTCTTT.

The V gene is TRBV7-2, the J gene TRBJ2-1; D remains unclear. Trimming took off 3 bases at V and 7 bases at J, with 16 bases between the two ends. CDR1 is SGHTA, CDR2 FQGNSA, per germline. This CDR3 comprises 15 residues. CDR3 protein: CASSLALLKGNEQFF. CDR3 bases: TGTGCCAGCAGCTTGGCCCTCTTGAAAGGAAATGAGCAGTTCTTC.

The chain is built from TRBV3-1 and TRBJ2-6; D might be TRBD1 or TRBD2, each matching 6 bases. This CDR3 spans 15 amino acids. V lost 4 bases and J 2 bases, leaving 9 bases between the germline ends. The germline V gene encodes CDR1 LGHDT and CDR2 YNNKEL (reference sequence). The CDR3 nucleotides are TGTGCCAGCAGCCTGGGGGGCGCTGGGGCCAACGTCCTGACTTTC. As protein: CASSLGGAGANVLTF.

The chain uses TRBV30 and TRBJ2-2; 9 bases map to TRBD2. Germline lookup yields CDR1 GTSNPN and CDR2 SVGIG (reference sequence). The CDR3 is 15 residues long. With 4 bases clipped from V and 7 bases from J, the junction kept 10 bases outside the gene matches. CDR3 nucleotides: TGTGCCTGGATGTGGGCGGGAGGGCCGAGCGGGGAGCTGTTTTTT. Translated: CAWMWAGGPSGELFF.

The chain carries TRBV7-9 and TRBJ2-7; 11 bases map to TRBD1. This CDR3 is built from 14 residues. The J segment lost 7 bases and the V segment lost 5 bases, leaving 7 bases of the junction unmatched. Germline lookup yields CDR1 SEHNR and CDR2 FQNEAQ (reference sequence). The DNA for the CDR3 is TGTGCCAGCAGCCCGGACAGGGGGCATAGAGAGCAGTACTTC. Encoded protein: CASSPDRGHREQYF.

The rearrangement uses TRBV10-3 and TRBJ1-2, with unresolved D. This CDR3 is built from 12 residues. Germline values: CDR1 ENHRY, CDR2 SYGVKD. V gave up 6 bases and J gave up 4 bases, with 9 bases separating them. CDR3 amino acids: CAISEALYGYTF. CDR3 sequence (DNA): TGTGCCATCAGCGAGGCCCTCTATGGCTACACCTTC.

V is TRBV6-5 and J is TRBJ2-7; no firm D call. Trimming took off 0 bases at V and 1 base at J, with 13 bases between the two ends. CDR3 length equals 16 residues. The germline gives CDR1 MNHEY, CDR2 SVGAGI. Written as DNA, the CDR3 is TGTGCCAGCAGTTACTCAGGAACGATTCTATCCTACGAGCAGTACTTC. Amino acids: CASSYSGTILSYEQYF.

As DNA, the CDR3 is TGTGCCAGCAGGCCGGGCGCCCTGGGGAGCTATGGCTACACCTTC. Translation: CASRPGALGSYGYTF. This chain connects TRBV2 to TRBJ1-2, with D unresolved. V was pared by 6 bases and J by 4 bases, with 18 bases between. Looked up from germline, CDR1 is SNHLY and CDR2 is FYNNEI. This CDR3 is built from 15 residues.

The CDR3 sequence: CASNYRSAGGNTDTQYF. In DNA form, the CDR3 reads TGTGCCAGCAACTACAGGAGTGCGGGAGGGAACACAGATACGCAGTATTTT. The gene calls are TRBV6-1 and TRBJ2-3; 9 bases match TRBD2. Germline V lookup: CDR1 MNHNS, CDR2 SASEGT. V trimming: 7 bases; J trimming: 2 bases; junction bases outside the gene matches: 13. The CDR3 is 17 residues long.

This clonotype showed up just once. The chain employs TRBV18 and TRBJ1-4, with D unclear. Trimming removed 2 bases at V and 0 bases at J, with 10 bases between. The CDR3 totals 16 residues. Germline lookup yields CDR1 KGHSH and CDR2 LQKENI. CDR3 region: CASSPSTTATNEKLFF. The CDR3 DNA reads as TGTGCCAGCTCACCAAGTACAACTGCAACTAATGAAAAACTGTTTTTT.

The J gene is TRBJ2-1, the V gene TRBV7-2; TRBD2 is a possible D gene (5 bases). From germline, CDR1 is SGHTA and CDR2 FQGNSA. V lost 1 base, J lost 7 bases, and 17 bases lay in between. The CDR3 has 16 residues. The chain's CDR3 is CASSLVKLVISNEQFF. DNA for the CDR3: TGTGCCAGCAGCTTAGTTAAACTAGTAATCTCGAATGAGCAGTTCTTC.

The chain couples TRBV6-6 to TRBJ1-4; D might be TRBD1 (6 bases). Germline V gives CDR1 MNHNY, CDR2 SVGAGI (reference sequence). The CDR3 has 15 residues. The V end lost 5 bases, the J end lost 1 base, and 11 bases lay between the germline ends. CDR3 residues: CASSTETGTNEKLFF. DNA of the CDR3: TGTGCCAGCAGTACGGAGACAGGAACTAATGAAAAACTGTTTTTT.

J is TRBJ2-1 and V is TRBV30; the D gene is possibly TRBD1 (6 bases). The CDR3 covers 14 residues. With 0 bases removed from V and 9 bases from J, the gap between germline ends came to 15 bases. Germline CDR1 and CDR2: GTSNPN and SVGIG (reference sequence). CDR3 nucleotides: TGTGCCTGGAGTGTTGATCTCAGGGGTGGTGAGCAGTTCTTC. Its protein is CAWSVDLRGGEQFF.

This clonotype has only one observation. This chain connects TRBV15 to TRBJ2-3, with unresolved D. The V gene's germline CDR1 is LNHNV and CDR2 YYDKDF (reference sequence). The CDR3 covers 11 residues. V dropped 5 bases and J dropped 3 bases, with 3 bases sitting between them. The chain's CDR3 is CATSETDTQYF. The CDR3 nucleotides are TGTGCCACCAGCGAGACAGATACGCAGTATTTT.

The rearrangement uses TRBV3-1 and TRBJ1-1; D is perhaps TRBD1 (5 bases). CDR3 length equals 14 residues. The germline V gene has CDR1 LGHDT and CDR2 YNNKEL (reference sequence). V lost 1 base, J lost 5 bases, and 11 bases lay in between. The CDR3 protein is CASSQVQGSTEAFF. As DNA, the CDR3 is TGTGCCAGCAGCCAAGTCCAGGGTTCGACTGAAGCTTTCTTT.

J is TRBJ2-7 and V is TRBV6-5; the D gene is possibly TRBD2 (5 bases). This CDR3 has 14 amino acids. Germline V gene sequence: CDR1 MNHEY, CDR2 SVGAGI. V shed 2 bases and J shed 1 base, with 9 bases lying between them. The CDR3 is CASSYVRESYEQYF. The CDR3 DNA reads TGTGCCAGCAGTTACGTCCGGGAATCCTACGAGCAGTACTTC.

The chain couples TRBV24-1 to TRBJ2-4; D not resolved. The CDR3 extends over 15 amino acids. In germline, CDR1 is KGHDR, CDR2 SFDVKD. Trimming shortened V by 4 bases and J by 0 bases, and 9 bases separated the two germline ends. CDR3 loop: CATSDPLIAKNIQYF. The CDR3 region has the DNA TGTGCCACCAGTGACCCGCTAATAGCCAAAAACATTCAGTACTTC.

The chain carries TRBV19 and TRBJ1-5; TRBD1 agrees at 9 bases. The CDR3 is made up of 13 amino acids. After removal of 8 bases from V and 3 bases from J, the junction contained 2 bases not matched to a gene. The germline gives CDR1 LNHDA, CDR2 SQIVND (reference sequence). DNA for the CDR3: TGTGCCAGTGGGGACAGGGCCAATCAGCCCCAGCATTTT. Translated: CASGDRANQPQHF.

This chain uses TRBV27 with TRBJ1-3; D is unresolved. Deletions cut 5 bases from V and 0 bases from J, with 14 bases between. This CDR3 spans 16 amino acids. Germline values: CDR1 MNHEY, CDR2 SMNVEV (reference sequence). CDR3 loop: CASSHDPGSSGNTIYF. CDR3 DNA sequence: TGTGCCAGCAGTCATGACCCAGGCTCCTCTGGAAACACCATATATTTT.

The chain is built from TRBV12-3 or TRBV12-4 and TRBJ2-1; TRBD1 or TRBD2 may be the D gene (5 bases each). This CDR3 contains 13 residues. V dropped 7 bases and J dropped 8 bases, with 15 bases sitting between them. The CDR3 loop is CASKRGEFYEQFF. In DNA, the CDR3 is TGTGCCAGCAAGAGGGGCGAGTTCTATGAGCAGTTCTTC.

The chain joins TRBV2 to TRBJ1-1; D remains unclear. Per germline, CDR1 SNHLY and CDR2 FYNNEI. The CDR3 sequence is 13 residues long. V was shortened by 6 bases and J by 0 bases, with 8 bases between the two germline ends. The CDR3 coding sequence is TGTGCCAGCAGCAGCGGCCTGAACACTGAAGCTTTCTTT. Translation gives CASSSGLNTEAFF.

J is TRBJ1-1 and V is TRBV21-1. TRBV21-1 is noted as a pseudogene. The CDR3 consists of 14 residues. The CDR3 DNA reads TGTGCCAGCATTAAAACAGAATTGAACACTGAAGCTTTCTTT. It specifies CASIKTELNTEAFF.

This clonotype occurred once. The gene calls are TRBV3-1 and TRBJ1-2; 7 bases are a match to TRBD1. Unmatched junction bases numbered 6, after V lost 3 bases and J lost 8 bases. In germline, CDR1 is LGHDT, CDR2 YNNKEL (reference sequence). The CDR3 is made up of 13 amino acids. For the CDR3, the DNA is TGTGCCAGCAGCCAGAGACAGGGTGGAGGCTACACCTTC. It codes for CASSQRQGGGYTF.

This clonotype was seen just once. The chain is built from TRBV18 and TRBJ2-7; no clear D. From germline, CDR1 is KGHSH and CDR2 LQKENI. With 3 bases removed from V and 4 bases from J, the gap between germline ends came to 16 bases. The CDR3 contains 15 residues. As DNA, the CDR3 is TGTGCCAGCTCACCGAGTCTAGGTTCGAAATACGAGCAGTACTTC. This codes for CASSPSLGSKYEQYF.

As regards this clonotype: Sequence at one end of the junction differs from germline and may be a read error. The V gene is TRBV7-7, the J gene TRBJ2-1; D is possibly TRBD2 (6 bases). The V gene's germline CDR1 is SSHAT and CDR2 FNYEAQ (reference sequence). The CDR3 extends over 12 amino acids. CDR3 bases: TGTGCTAGCACCTCCGGGGGCAATGAGCAGTTCTTC. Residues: CASTSGGNEQFF.

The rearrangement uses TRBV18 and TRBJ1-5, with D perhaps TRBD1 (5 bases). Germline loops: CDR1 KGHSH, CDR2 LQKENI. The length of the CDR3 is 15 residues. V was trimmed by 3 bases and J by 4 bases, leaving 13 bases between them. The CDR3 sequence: CASSPGKGANQPQHF. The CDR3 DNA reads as TGTGCCAGCTCACCGGGGAAAGGGGCAAATCAGCCCCAGCATTTT.

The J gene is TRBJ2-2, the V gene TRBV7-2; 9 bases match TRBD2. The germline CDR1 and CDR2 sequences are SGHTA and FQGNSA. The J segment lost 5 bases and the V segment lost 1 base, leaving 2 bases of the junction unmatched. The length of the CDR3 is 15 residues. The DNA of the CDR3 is TGTGCCAGCAGCTTAGTGCTAGCGGGAACCGGGGAGCTGTTTTTT. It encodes CASSLVLAGTGELFF.